This entry describes one T cell receptor (beta chain). Its antigen is not identified. These data are taken from a study of blood T cells in healthy people across ages. Study background: With template switching, about one barcoded beta molecule was captured per two T cells.

Germline assignment: CDR1 MNHNS and CDR2 SASEGT. Trimming removed 6 bases at V and 6 bases at J, with 11 bases between. The CDR3 covers 13 residues. The use of a sample-barcoded 5' primer and a J-beta primer mix characterized a second PCR of 7 to 11 cycles. One entry per CDR3 protein results from TCRdb running MiXCR on the 5' RACE reads. The sample has 600,000 to 800,000 distinct CDR3 sequences, under 25% seen once; the top ten hold roughly 3.9%. Whole-study results and caveats: What prevented conclusive comparison of naive and antigen-experienced cells was that PBMCs were unsorted. It was held that diversity estimates obtained from one million T cells represented underestimates.

Each sample had at least 6.5 million PBMCs isolated. The sample taken for sequencing was blood. This TCR derives from a man between 65 and 80 years old in good health. The chain has TRBV6-1 and TRBJ2-2; no clear D. The CDR3 nucleotides are TGTGCCAGCAGGACCCCGGGTGCCGGGGAGCTGTTTTTT. Protein product: CASRTPGAGELFF.